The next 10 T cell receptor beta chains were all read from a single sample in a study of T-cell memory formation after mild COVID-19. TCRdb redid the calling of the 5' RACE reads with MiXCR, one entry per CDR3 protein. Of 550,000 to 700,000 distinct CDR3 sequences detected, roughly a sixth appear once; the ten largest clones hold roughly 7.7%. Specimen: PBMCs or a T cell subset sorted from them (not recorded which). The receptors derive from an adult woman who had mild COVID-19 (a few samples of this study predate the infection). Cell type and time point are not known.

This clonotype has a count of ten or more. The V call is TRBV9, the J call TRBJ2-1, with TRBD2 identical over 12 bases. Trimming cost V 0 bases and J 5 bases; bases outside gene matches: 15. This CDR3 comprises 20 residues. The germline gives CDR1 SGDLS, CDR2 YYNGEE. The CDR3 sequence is CASSVDPHPLTSGGDNEQFF. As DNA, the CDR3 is TGTGCCAGCAGCGTAGACCCCCATCCCCTGACTAGCGGGGGAGACAATGAGCAGTTCTTC.

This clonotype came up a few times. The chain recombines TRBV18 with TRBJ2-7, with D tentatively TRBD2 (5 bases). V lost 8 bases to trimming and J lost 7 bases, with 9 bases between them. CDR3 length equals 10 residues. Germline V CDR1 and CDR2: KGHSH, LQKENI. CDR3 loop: CASLGEEQYF. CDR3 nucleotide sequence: TGTGCCAGCCTCGGGGAAGAGCAGTACTTC.

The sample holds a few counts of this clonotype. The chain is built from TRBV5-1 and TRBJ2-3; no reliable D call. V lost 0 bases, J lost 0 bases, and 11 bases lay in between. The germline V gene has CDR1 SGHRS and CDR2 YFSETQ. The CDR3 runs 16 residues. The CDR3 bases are TGCGCCAGCAGCTTGGGATTTGGCCTAAGCACAGATACGCAGTATTTT. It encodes CASSLGFGLSTDTQYF.

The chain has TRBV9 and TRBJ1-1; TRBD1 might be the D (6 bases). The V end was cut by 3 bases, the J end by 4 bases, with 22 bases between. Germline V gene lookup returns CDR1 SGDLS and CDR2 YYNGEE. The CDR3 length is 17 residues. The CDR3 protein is CASSAGRGGSRGTEAFF. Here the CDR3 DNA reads TGTGCCAGCAGCGCGGGAAGGGGGGGCTCGAGGGGCACTGAAGCTTTCTTT.

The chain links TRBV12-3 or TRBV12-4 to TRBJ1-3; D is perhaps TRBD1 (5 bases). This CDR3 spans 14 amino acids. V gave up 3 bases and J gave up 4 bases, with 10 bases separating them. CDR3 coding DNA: TGTGCCAGCAGTTTGCGGGGGGTAGGAAACACCATATATTTT. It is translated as CASSLRGVGNTIYF.

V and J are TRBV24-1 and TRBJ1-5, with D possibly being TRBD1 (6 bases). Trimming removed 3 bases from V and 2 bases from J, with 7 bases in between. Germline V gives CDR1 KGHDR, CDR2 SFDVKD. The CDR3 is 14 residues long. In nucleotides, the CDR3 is TGTGCCACCAGTGATAACAGGGGCAATCAGCCCCAGCATTTT. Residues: CATSDNRGNQPQHF.

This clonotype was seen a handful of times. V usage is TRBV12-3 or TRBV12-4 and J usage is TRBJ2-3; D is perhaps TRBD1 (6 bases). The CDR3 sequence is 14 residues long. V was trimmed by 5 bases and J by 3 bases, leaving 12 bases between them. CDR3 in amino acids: CASSGQGYTDTQYF. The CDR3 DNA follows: TGTGCCAGCAGTGGGCAGGGGTATACAGATACGCAGTATTTT.

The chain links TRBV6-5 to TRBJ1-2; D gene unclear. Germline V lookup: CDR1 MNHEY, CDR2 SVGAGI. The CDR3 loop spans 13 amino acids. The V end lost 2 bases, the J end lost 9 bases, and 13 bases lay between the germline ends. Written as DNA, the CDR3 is TGTGCCAGCAGTTACGGGCAGGCCCGGAGCTACACCTTC. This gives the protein CASSYGQARSYTF.

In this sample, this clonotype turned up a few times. Here the CDR3 reads CASSFKVWVTGELFF. The CDR3 coding sequence is TGCGCCAGCAGCTTCAAGGTTTGGGTCACCGGGGAGCTGTTTTTT. The V gene is TRBV5-1, the J gene TRBJ2-2; D gene unclear. Germline V gene data show CDR1 as SGHRS and CDR2 as YFSETQ. Trimming shortened V by 2 bases and J by 4 bases, and 12 bases separated the two germline ends. CDR3 length: 15 amino acids.

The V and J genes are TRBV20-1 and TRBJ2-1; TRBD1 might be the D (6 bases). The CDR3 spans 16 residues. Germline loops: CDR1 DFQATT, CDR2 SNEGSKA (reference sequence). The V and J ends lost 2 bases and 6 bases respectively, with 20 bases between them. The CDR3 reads CSARRLTGGEINEQFF. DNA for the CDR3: TGCAGTGCTAGACGTCTGACAGGCGGCGAAATCAATGAGCAGTTCTTC.